This T cell receptor beta chain appears in the sequencing data of a study of blood T cell repertoires in COVID-19. Background on the study: The samples span acute and convalescent COVID-19 from the United States, Italy and Spain.

In the authors' workflow: The assay estimated nucleated cells by amplifying reference gene primers. Libraries were prepared by immunoSEQ multiplex PCR; TCRdb keeps only in-frame clonotypes and omits some of them. V, J and clone size derive from that table, while D and trimming were established from the DNA sequence. The sample records 250,000 or so clones, about nine tenths being singletons. Germline CDR1 reads KGHDR; CDR2 reads SFDVKD. V was clipped by 11 bases and J by 0 bases, with 4 bases between them. The CDR3 spans 12 residues. The TCR comes from a man aged 35 to 55 with active or convalescent COVID-19. V and J are TRBV24-1 and TRBJ2-6; no definite D call. Material: peripheral blood. The CDR3 coding sequence is TGTGCCATCAACTCTGGGGCCAACGTCCTGACTTTC. Encoded protein: CAINSGANVLTF.